These 5 T cell receptor beta chains originate from one sample sequenced in a study of cytomegalovirus exposure and HLA in healthy donors. Measured with immunoSEQ multiplex PCR; TCRdb has only the in-frame clones, and not every one. The sample has more than 85,000 clones, approximately 94% seen once; the top ten hold 0.89%. Sequenced sample: PBMCs. Receptors originate from a woman under 30 in good health and CMV-seronegative.

The chain recombines TRBV14 with TRBJ2-1, with D possibly being TRBD1 (6 bases). This CDR3 spans 17 amino acids. CDR1 and CDR2 from the germline V gene are SGHDN and FVKESK. Between the trimmed V and J ends, which lost 1 base and 4 bases, there was a span of 17 bases. The CDR3 region is CASSQVLGGPTYNEQFF. CDR3 nucleotide sequence: TGTGCCAGCAGCCAAGTTTTAGGGGGTCCGACGTACAATGAGCAGTTCTTC.

The V gene is TRBV4-1, the J gene TRBJ1-3; D call uncertain. Trimming took 0 bases from V and 3 from J, leaving 6 bases between them. Germline CDR1 MGHRA, CDR2 YSYEKL. The CDR3 consists of 14 residues. The CDR3 DNA follows: TGCGCCAGCAGCCAAGATGACATTGGAAACACCATATATTTT. Its protein product is CASSQDDIGNTIYF.

The CDR3 spells CASSQVHGGMNTEAFF. CDR3 bases: TGCGCCAGCAGCCAAGTCCACGGGGGAATGAACACTGAAGCTTTCTTT. The chain joins TRBV4-1 to TRBJ1-1, with D possibly matching TRBD1 (5 bases). V was clipped by 1 base and J by 0 bases, with 12 bases between them. The CDR3 runs to 16 residues. CDR1 and CDR2 (germline): MGHRA, YSYEKL.

The chain has TRBV30 and TRBJ2-1; 11 bases fit TRBD2. Germline assignment: CDR1 GTSNPN and CDR2 SVGIG (reference sequence). The trim removed 1 base at V and 1 base at J, leaving 15 bases unmatched. The CDR3 is 20 amino acids. DNA for the CDR3: TGTGCCTGGAGTGATATAGCGGGGGGGCTAATCGGCGGGTCCTACAATGAGCAGTTCTTC. Translating it yields CAWSDIAGGLIGGSYNEQFF. Based on the CDR3 plus reference TRBV30 and TRBJ2-1, the full variable domain is SQTIHQWPATLVQPVGSPLSLECTVEGTSNPNLYWYRQAAGRGLQLLFYSVGIGQISSEVPQNLSASRPQDRQFILSSKKLLLSDSGFYLCAWSDIAGGLIGGSYNEQFFGPGTRLTVL.

This clone came up once. The rearrangement links TRBV18 to TRBJ2-3; tentatively, D is TRBD1 (6 bases). The V end lost 5 bases, the J end lost 0 bases, and 12 bases lay between the germline ends. This CDR3 contains 15 residues. Germline CDR1 KGHSH, CDR2 LQKENI. The CDR3 sequence is CASSYRAVSTDTQYF. DNA of the CDR3: TGTGCCAGCTCATACAGGGCGGTTAGCACAGATACGCAGTATTTT.